This record concerns one T cell receptor (beta chain) sequence. This sample is drawn from a study of blood T cell repertoires in COVID-19. The overall study: Sites across the United States, Italy and Spain contributed samples from acute and convalescent COVID-19. PBMCs, B-cell-depleted T cells, or T cells provided the cDNA or gDNA that made up the material.

Original methodology: The authors estimated nucleated cell counts from reference gene primer amplification. Clones were read by immunoSEQ multiplex PCR, and TCRdb kept only the in-frame ones, dropping some. V and J calls and clone size are those listed in that table; D and trimming were worked out from the DNA. The profile shows about 190,000 clones, about nine tenths of them singletons. Losses at the gene ends were 0 bases for V and 5 bases for J; bases not matched to a gene: 5. The CDR3 runs to 16 residues. From germline, CDR1 is SGDLS and CDR2 YYNGEE. This TCR came from a man between 18 and 35 years old with active or convalescent COVID-19. Sequencing used peripheral blood. The chain is built from TRBV9 and TRBJ2-2, with 9 positions matching TRBD1. The CDR3 loop reads CASSVVDRGRTGELFF. For the CDR3, the DNA is TGTGCCAGCAGCGTAGTGGACAGGGGTAGGACCGGGGAGCTGTTTTTT. The full variable domain, with the rest looked up from reference TRBV9 and TRBJ2-2, is DSGVTQTPKHLITATGQRVTLRCSPRSGDLSVYWYQQSLDQGLQFLIQYYNGEERAKGNILERFSAQQFPDLHSELNLSSLELGDSALYFCASSVVDRGRTGELFFGEGSRLTVL.